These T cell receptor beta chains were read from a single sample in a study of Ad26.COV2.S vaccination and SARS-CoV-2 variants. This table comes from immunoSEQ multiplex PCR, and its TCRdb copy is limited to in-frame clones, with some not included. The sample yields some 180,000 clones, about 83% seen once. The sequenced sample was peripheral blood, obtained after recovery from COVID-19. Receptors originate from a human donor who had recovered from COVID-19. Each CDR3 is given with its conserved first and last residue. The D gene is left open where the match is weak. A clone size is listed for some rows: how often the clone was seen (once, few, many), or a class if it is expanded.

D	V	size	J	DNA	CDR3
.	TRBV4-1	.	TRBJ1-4	TGCGCCACTCGGGGGGCAACTAATGAAAAACTGTTTTTT	CATRGATNEKLFF
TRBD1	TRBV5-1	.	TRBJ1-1	TGCGCCAGCAGCTTGGTATCCCGGACAGGGGGGACTGAAGCTTTCTTT	CASSLVSRTGGTEAFF
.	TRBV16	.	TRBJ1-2	TGTGCCAGCAGCCAATCCCCAGCCCGGTATGGCTACACCTTC	CASSQSPARYGYTF
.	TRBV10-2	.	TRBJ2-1	TGCGCCAGCAGTGAATCATCCGTCAATGAGCAGTTCTTC	CASSESSVNEQFF
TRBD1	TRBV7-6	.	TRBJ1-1	TGTGCCAGCAGCTTAGGCCCCCTTAGGACAGGGGGAAGAACTGAAGCTTTCTTT	CASSLGPLRTGGRTEAFF
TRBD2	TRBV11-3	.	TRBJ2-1	TGTGCCAGCAGCGGAGGACTAGTGACCCTTGCCAATGAGCAGTTCTTC	CASSGGLVTLANEQFF
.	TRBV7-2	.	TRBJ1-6	TGTGCCAGCAGCTTCCGAACCCAGGGCAATTCACCCCTCCACTTT	CASSFRTQGNSPLHF
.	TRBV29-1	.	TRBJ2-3	TGCAGCGTTGATCCGGATAACACAGATACGCAGTATTTT	CSVDPDNTDTQYF
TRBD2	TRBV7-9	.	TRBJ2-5	TGTGCCAGCAGCTCGGCGGGACTAGCGGACCTCAGGAGGCAGACCCAGTACTTC	CASSSAGLADLRRQTQYF
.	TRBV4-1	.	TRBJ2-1	TGCGCCAGCAGCCAAGATGAAGGGAGCTCCTACAATGAGCAGTTCTTC	CASSQDEGSSYNEQFF
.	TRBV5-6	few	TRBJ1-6	TGTGCCAGCAGCTTGGTATTTCAGGGGAGTTCACCCCTCCACTTT	CASSLVFQGSSPLHF
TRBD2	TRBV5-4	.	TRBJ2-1	TGTGCCAGCAGCCTAGGGACTATCGCTGAGGATGAGCAGTTCTTC	CASSLGTIAEDEQFF
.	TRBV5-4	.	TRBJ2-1	TGTGCCAGCAGCTTTCGGGGGGCTTTAAGCTACAATGAGCAGTTCTTC	CASSFRGALSYNEQFF
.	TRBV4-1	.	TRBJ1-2	TGCGCCAGCAGCCAAATTTCGGCATTAGATGGCTACACCTTC	CASSQISALDGYTF
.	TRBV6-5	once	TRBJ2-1	TGTGCCAGCAGTTCGGGACTCATCTACAATGAGCAGTTCTTC	CASSSGLIYNEQFF